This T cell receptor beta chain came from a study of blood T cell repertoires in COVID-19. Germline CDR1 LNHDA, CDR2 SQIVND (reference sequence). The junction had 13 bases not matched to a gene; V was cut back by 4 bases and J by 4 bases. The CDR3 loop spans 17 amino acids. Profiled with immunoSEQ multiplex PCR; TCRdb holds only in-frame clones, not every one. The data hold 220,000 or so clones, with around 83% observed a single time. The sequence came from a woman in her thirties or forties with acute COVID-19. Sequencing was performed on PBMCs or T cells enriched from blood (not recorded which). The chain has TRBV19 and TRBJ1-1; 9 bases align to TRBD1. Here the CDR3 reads CASSTRRGTGTGTEAFF. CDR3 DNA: TGTGCCAGTAGTACACGCCGTGGGACAGGGACGGGCACTGAAGCTTTCTTT.